This T cell receptor (beta chain) was identified in a study of cytomegalovirus exposure and HLA in healthy donors. The study's findings and limits: Accurate prediction of most subjects' HLA-A and HLA-B alleles from TCR beta sequences was reported. In an earlier analysis, most TCR beta V segments were productive about 87% or about 30% of the time.

As to this clone: Its antigen remains unknown.

Vbeta (60) and Jbeta (13) primers were used in the PCR. The data were produced by immunoSEQ multiplex PCR, yet TCRdb's version contains in-frame clones alone and is incomplete. In the table there are about 160,000 clones, more than 75% of which are singletons. Specimen: PBMCs. The receptor was derived from a girl aged 5-17 years in good health and CMV-seropositive.

In nucleotides, the CDR3 is TGTGCCAGCAGCTCTCGGACAGGGGAGGTGACCCAGTACTTC. It is translated as CASSSRTGEVTQYF. The V gene is TRBV7-2, the J gene TRBJ2-5, with 9 bases matching TRBD1. The J segment lost 7 bases and the V segment lost 4 bases, leaving 7 bases of the junction unmatched. The germline V gene encodes CDR1 SGHTA and CDR2 FQGNSA. The CDR3 has 14 residues.